This T cell receptor beta chain was documented in a study of T cells in Graves' hyperthyroidism and ophthalmopathy (dated by TCRdb to the late 2010s). Turning to the overall study: TCR V-J signatures able to tell the groups apart were searched for in a discovery cohort of approximately 95 patients, of whom around 43 had Graves' ophthalmopathy and roughly 59 had stable Graves' hyperthyroidism. Prospective prediction of ophthalmopathy was tested in an independent validation cohort consisting of 18 to 20 hyperthyroidism patients and approximately 16 patients who later progressed to ophthalmopathy. The 100 discovery patients were divided at random into training and test sets in a 7:3 ratio. The study also compared thyroid tissue and blood T-cell repertoires from roughly six Graves' hyperthyroidism patients. Once sampling was done, hyperthyroidism patients were given methimazole at a starting dose of 30 mg daily, whereas ophthalmopathy patients were given high-dose intravenous methylprednisolone. According to the paper, TCR Vbeta CDR3 sequencing was carried out on 135 peripheral blood samples, which came from fewer than 50 ophthalmopathy, around 74 hyperthyroidism and approximately 17 progressor patients. Overall results and qualifications from the work: Ophthalmopathy was separated from stable hyperthyroidism by a 13 V-J signature model, with around 88% sensitivity and 81% to 82% specificity obtained in cross-validation and 80%/75% obtained in testing. In validation, progression to ophthalmopathy was predicted by the model with 55% to 71% sensitivity and roughly 76% specificity, a median of roughly 6.4 months before onset. Most expanded thyroid clonotypes (frequency above 0.001) were also found in blood, which suggests that blood repertoires may mirror thyroid immune responses. Sample size was not statistically predetermined, and blinding of investigators to group allocation was not performed.

Stable Graves' hyperthyroidism was defined as the absence of progression to ophthalmopathy over 18 months of follow-up. The hyperthyroidism patients were between 18 and 65 years old and newly diagnosed, with a disease duration of less than 2 months. Any patient with an uncontrolled infection, another autoimmune disease, pregnancy or lactation was excluded. Diagnoses were based on clinical symptoms, serum thyroxine and TRAb, thyroid ultrasound and orbital computed tomography. Total RNA was extracted using Trizol reagent, and RNA quality was assessed on an Agilent 2100 Bioanalyzer. Comments on this clonotype: What this receptor recognizes is not known. Base qualities are not recorded, but no much larger clone differs from it by a single base.

Reading the germline V gene gives CDR1 SGHTA and CDR2 FQGTGA. The CDR3 has 14 amino acids, counting the end cysteine and phenylalanine. Of the read, only the CDR3 DNA is kept; its 42 bases are in frame from base 1. V is shortened by 3 bases, J by 0 bases, and the region joining them spans 8 bases. TCR beta CDR3 regions were amplified from RNA transcripts. For the first round of RT-PCR on the TCR CDR3, the HTBI primer set was used together with the Qiagen OneStep RT-PCR kit. A second multiplex PCR round built the libraries, followed by size selection and purification. Sequencing of the libraries was done on an Illumina HiSeq2000 using paired-end 100 bp reads. Regarding the original processing steps: SOAPnuke was used to process the raw data, removing reads that contained adapters or uncalled bases, had a mean Phred below 15, or lacked an exact match to the constant primer or identifier. High-quality paired reads were merged with COPE v1.2.5, and unique nucleotide sequences were defined as clonotypes. Clonotypes were aligned to IMGT TRBV, TRBD and TRBJ reference segments using MiTCR v1.1. The analysis included only V-J combinations with a frequency above 0.0001, which together covered more than 98% of the repertoires. The TCS score was defined as the ratio of F50 (clonal expansion) to E x V (chaos), calculated using BLOSUM62-based TCRdist between CDR3 peptides within each V-J. Welch's t-statistics and random forest reduced fewer than 600 V-J features to about 13, which were used in a naive Bayes classifier (R e1071). The public reads were quality trimmed at Q25 with fastp and then assembled into clones with MiXCR by TCRdb, keeping productive beta chains. Rows are unified per CDR3 protein, each entry keeping the most common DNA and genes. These V and J calls rely on TCRdb rather than the paper's analysis. The sample table holds some 600,000 distinct CDR3 sequences, of which about 43% were seen once. About 7.8% of the sample is in the top ten clones.

The sample consisted of peripheral blood or thyroid tissue (not recorded which). This chain is built from TRBV7-3 and TRBJ1-2; confidence is insufficient to name the D gene. This clonotype was obtained from a woman in her late teens or twenties with Graves' hyperthyroidism. Donor details come from another sample of the same person, matched by shared clones. The sequenced DNA is TGTGCCAGCAGCTTTACAGACCCTAACTATGGCTACACCTTC. This encodes CASSFTDPNYGYTF.